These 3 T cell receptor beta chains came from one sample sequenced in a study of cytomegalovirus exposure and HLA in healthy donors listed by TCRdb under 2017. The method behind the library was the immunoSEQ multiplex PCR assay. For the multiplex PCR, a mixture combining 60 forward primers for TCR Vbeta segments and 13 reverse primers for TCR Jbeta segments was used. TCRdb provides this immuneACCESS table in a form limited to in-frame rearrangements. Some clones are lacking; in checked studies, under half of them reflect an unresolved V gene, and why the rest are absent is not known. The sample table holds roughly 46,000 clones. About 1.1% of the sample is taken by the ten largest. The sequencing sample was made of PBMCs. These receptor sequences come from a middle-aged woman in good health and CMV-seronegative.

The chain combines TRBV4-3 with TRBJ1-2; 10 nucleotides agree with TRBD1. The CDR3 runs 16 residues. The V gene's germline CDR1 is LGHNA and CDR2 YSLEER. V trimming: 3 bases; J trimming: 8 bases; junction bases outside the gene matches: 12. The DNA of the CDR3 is TGCGCCAGCAGCCATTTTGAGGGACAGGGGTTAACCGGCTACACCTTC. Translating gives CASSHFEGQGLTGYTF.

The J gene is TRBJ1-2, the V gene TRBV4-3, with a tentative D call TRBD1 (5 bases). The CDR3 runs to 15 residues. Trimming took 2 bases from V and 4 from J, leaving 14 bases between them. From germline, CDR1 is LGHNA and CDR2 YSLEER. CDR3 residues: CASSQTQTVRYGYTF. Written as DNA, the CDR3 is TGCGCCAGCAGCCAAACTCAGACAGTTCGCTATGGCTACACCTTC.

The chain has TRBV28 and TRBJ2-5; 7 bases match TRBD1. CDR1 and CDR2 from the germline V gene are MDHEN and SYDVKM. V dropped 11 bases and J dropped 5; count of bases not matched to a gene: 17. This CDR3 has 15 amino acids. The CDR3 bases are TGTGCCGTCGTACGGGACAGAACTTTAGGGGAGACCCAGTACTTC. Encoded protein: CAVVRDRTLGETQYF.